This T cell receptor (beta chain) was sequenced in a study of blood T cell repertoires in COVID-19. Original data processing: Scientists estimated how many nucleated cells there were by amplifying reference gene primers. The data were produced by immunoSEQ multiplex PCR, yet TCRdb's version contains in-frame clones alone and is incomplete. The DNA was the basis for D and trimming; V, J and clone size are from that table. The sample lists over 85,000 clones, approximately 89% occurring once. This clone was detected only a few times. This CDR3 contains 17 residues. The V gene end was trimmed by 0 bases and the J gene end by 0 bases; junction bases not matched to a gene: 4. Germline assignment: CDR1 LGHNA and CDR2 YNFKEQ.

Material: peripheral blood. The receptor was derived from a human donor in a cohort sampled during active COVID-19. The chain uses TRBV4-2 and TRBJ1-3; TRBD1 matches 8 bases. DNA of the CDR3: TGTGCCAGCAGCCAAGATCGGACAGGGCGCTCTGGAAACACCATATATTTT. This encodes CASSQDRTGRSGNTIYF.